This T cell receptor beta chain was observed in a study of OX40 agonist ivuxolimab in advanced cancers. Notes on the study in general: CD4+ and CD8+ blood T cells expanded clonally by week 6 at 0.1 to 3.0 mg/kg.

Clones were read by immunoSEQ multiplex PCR, and TCRdb kept only the in-frame ones, dropping some. This repertoire shows roughly 29,000 clones, approximately 89% found once; its top ten account for more than 9%. Deletions cut 5 bases from V and 2 bases from J, with 18 bases between. CDR3 length equals 16 residues. The V gene's germline CDR1 is SGHAT and CDR2 FQNNGV. Details on this clone: The antigen is not known.

The sample in question was CD4+ or CD8+ T cells sorted from blood, obtained in a trial of the OX40 agonist ivuxolimab. The gene calls are TRBV11-2 and TRBJ2-5; tentatively, D is TRBD1 (6 bases). The receptor was derived from an adult with an advanced solid tumor such as melanoma, head and neck, liver or kidney cancer. CDR3 residues: CASSQNRDTRQETQYF. In DNA, the CDR3 is TGTGCCAGCAGCCAGAACAGGGACACCCGACAAGAGACCCAGTACTTC.